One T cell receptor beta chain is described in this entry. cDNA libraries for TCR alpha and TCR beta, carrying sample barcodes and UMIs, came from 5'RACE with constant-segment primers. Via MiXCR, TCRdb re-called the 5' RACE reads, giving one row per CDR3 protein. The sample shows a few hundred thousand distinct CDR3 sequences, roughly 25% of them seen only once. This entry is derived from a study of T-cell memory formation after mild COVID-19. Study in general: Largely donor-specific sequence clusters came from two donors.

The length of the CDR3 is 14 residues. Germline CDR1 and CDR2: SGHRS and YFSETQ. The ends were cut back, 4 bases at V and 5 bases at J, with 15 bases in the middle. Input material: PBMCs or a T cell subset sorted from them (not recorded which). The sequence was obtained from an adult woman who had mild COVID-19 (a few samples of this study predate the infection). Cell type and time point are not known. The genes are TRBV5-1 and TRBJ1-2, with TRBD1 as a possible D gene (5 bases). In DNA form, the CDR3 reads TGCGCCAGCAGCGACGATTCGGGGCCGTATGGCTACACCTTC. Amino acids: CASSDDSGPYGYTF.